This T cell receptor beta chain comes out of a study of T cells in Graves' hyperthyroidism and ophthalmopathy. Study-wide background: It was at initial diagnosis, before any treatment, that peripheral blood was collected. Study observations and caveats: Blood also held most thyroid clonotypes expanded beyond 0.001.

Trimming at V came to 8 bases and at J to 5 bases, leaving 5 bases not matched to a gene. Germline assignment: CDR1 LNHDA and CDR2 SQIVND (reference sequence). The CDR3 runs to 12 residues. Clinical symptoms, serum thyroxine, TRAb, thyroid ultrasound and orbital computed tomography established diagnosis. With regard to this clonotype: Antigen unknown.

It was RNA transcripts that yielded the amplified TCR beta CDR3 regions. HTBI primers were used for first-round RT-PCR of the TCR CDR3. TCRdb re-derived calls from the multiplex PCR reads in MiXCR, one entry per CDR3 protein. The table has hundreds of thousands of distinct CDR3 sequences, about 16% seen once. This receptor was identified in a woman in her thirties with Graves' hyperthyroidism. This sequence joins TRBV19 and TRBJ1-1, with TRBD1 matching 7 bases. The source material was blood. The CDR3 DNA follows: TGTGCCAGTGGTCGACAGGGAACTGAAGCTTTCTTT. As protein: CASGRQGTEAFF.